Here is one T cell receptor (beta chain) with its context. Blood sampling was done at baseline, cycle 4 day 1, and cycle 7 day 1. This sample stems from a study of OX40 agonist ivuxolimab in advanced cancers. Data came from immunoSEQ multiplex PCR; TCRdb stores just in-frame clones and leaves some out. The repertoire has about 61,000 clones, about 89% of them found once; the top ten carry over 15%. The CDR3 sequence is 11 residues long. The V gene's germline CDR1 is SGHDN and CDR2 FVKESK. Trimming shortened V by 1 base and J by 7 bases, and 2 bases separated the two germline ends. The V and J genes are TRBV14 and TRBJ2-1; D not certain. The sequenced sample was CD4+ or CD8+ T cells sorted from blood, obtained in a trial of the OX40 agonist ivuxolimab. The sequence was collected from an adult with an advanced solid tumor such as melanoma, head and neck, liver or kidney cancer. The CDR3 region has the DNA TGTGCCAGCAGCCAAGGGAATGAGCAGTTCTTC. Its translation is CASSQGNEQFF.